These 28 T cell receptor delta chains share one sample of origin, sequenced in a study of gamma-delta chains in newborns, infants, children. TCRdb reanalysed the reads via CATT. The table lists some 4,000 delta-chain clones, around 2% of them singletons. The sample was blood. The receptors were gathered from a child who was a newborn, infant or young child, either healthy, febrile or measles-vaccinated (not recorded which).

This clone was seen only a few times. The sample carries other DNA sequences with the same CDR3. This chain links TRDV2 with TRDJ3, with D perhaps TRDD3 (5 bases). The CDR3 loop spans 18 amino acids. V was trimmed by 1 base and J by 0 bases, leaving 12 bases between them. Germline lookup yields CDR1 GEAIGNYY and CDR2 EKD. CDR3 residues: CACDTLGTSSWDTRQMFF. The CDR3 DNA reads TGTGCCTGTGACACTTTGGGGACCAGCTCCTGGGACACCCGACAGATGTTTTTC.

This clone was detected only a few times. One end of the junction is discordant with germline, which a read error may explain. Additional DNA sequences in this sample encode the identical CDR3. This chain links TRDV2 with TRDJ3; 9 bases are a match to TRDD3. The germline gives CDR1 GEAIGNYY, CDR2 EKD. This CDR3 comprises 19 residues. The CDR3 DNA reads as TGTGCCTGCGACACCTGGGGGATCTTCCACTCCTGGGACACCCGACAGATGTTTTTC. Encoded protein: CACDTWGIFHSWDTRQMFF.

On this clone itself: This sequence may be a read error, since a much larger clone differs from it by one base. This CDR3 is also generated by other DNA sequences in the sample. This chain uses TRDV2 with TRDJ3; D ambiguous. The CDR3 is 17 amino acids. The V gene's germline CDR1 is GEAIGNYY and CDR2 EKD. V dropped 0 bases and J dropped 0 bases, with 8 bases sitting between them. CDR3 region: CACDTVGSSWDTRQMFF. For the CDR3, the DNA is TGTGCCTGTGACACCGTTGGGAGCTCCTGGGACACCCGACAGATGTTTTTC.

This clone was observed a handful of times. A far larger clone is off by one base, so a read error is likely. The chain joins TRDV2 to TRDJ1; TRDD3 matches 8 bases. With V trimmed by 3 bases and J by 11 bases, 16 bases remained unmatched. Germline V gene sequence: CDR1 GEAIGNYY, CDR2 EKD. The CDR3 is 15 amino acids. CDR3: CACDYVLGAPQGLIF. The DNA of the CDR3 is TGTGCCTGTGACTACGTACTGGGGGCCCCTCAAGGGCTCATCTTT.

There are a few counts of this clone. One base separates it from a far larger clone, so it is likely a read error. The CDR3 sequence: CACVLGVTSSWDTRQMFF. The CDR3 bases are TGTGCCTGTGTACTGGGGGTTACGAGCTCCTGGGACACCCGACAGATGTTTTTC. This rearrangement joins TRDV2 to TRDJ3; 8 bases agree with TRDD3. Trimming removed 5 bases from V and 0 bases from J; junction bases left unmatched: 8. Germline V gives CDR1 GEAIGNYY, CDR2 EKD. The CDR3 totals 18 residues.

Concerning this clone: The sample has other DNA sequences that encode this CDR3 too. This chain joins TRDV2 and TRDJ3; 11 bases are shared with TRDD3. Losses at the gene ends were 1 base for V and 1 base for J; bases not matched to a gene: 2. This CDR3 is built from 18 residues. Germline V gene sequence: CDR1 GEAIGNYY, CDR2 EKD. CDR3 nucleotide sequence: TGTGCCTGTGACACACTGGGGGATAAATCCTGGGACACCCGACAGATGTTTTTC. This codes for CACDTLGDKSWDTRQMFF.

This clone was counted between two and nine times. The chain joins TRDV1 to TRDJ1, with 13 bases fitting TRDD3. V shed 0 bases, J shed 1 base, and the junction held 20 bases outside the gene matches. This CDR3 contains 23 residues. Germline CDR1 is TSWWSYY and CDR2 is QGS. CDR3 loop: CALGELRASNWGIRGMGTDKLIF. The CDR3 DNA sequence: TGTGCTCTTGGGGAACTGAGGGCGTCAAACTGGGGGATACGAGGTATGGGCACCGATAAACTCATCTTT.

A few counts support this clone. A much larger clone is a single base away; this may be a read error. V and J are TRDV3 and TRDJ2; TRDD3 is a possible D gene (6 bases). CDR1 is TVYSNPD and CDR2 is GDNSRS in the germline V gene (reference sequence). Between the trimmed V and J ends, which lost 0 bases and 5 bases, there was a span of 19 bases. The CDR3 totals 16 residues. Here the CDR3 DNA reads TGTGCCTTTAGGGTGGGGGGGACACGCGTTACAGCACAACTCTTCTTT. Translated, it gives CAFRVGGTRVTAQLFF.

The sample holds a few counts of this clone. Given a far larger clone just one base away, this is likely a sequencing read error. Other nucleotide sequences from this sample produce the same CDR3. This chain connects TRDV2 to TRDJ3; TRDD3 matches 9 bases. The CDR3 sequence is 18 residues long. V shed 3 bases and J 0 bases; nucleotides not matched to a gene: 5. Germline V gives CDR1 GEAIGNYY, CDR2 EKD. CDR3 nucleotide sequence: TGTGCCTGTGACGTACTGGGGGAGAGCTCCTGGGACACCCGACAGATGTTTTTC. It encodes CACDVLGESSWDTRQMFF.

This clone appeared a few times. The chain uses TRDV2 and TRDJ3; D gene ambiguous. V lost 0 bases and J lost 0, with 14 bases in between. The CDR3 loop spans 19 amino acids. Germline CDR1 GEAIGNYY, CDR2 EKD. CDR3 sequence reads: CACDTVRDSSSWDTRQMFF. CDR3 coding DNA: TGTGCCTGTGACACCGTGCGGGACTCGAGCTCCTGGGACACCCGACAGATGTTTTTC.

For this clone: A read error likely explains this, since a far larger clone differs by one base. The identical CDR3 is also encoded by other nucleotide sequences in the sample. The chain links TRDV2 to TRDJ1; no reliable D call. This CDR3 has 15 amino acids. V was cut by 3 bases and J by 11 bases, with 24 bases left in between. Germline CDR1 and CDR2: GEAIGNYY and EKD. CDR3 bases: TGTGCCTGTGACTACGTACTAGGGGCCCCTCAAGAGCTCATCTTT. Its translation: CACDYVLGAPQELIF.

The V and J genes are TRDV2 and TRDJ3; 7 nucleotides align to TRDD3. V shed 3 bases, J shed 0 bases, and the junction held 22 bases outside the gene matches. This CDR3 has 23 amino acids. Germline values: CDR1 GEAIGNYY, CDR2 EKD. CDR3 coding DNA: TGTGCCTGTGACTCCGTTGGTTTACTGGGGATAAGGGGCCTCTCCTGGGACACCCGACAGATGTTTTTC. This gives the protein CACDSVGLLGIRGLSWDTRQMFF.

This clone was seen only a few times. A junction end diverges from the germline sequence, so it may reflect a read error. The chain combines TRDV2 with TRDJ3; 8 nucleotides align to TRDD3. Germline V gene data show CDR1 as GEAIGNYY and CDR2 as EKD. The length of the CDR3 is 18 residues. The chain's CDR3 is CACDTAGGDTWGTRQMFF. DNA for the CDR3: TGTGCCTGTGACACCGCTGGGGGAGATACCTGGGGCACCCGACAGATGTTTTTC.

This clone showed up just a few times. The V gene is TRDV1, the J gene TRDJ1; possibly TRDD3 for D (10 bases). V was cut by 3 bases and J by 0 bases, with 38 bases left in between. The CDR3 covers 24 residues. Looked up from germline, CDR1 is TSWWSYY and CDR2 is QGS. Here the CDR3 DNA reads TGTGCTCTTGGGGACCCCTTGCCTTCCTACGTTACGTACTGGGGGATGCCAAACACCGATAAACTCATCTTT. This gives the protein CALGDPLPSYVTYWGMPNTDKLIF.

There is no V gene call, and the J gene is TRDJ3; the tabulated D call, TRDD3, remains unverified against the DNA. The CDR3 runs to 19 residues. CDR3 residues: CACDGLGDTGSWDTRQMFF. DNA for the CDR3: TGTGCCTGTGACGGGCTGGGGGATACAGGCTCCTGGGACACCCGACAGATGTTTTTC.

This rearrangement joins TRDV2 to TRDJ3; D perhaps matches TRDD3 (6 bases). The V gene lost 4 bases and the J gene lost 0 bases, with 12 bases spanning the gap. Germline V lookup: CDR1 GEAIGNYY, CDR2 EKD. The CDR3 has 17 residues. The CDR3 loop is CACEALGGSWDTRQMFF. Here the CDR3 DNA reads TGTGCCTGTGAAGCCTTGGGGGGCTCCTGGGACACCCGACAGATGTTTTTC.

This clone was seen only a few times. This rearrangement joins TRDV2 to TRDJ3; TRDD3 matches 7 bases. The germline gives CDR1 GEAIGNYY, CDR2 EKD. The CDR3 runs 19 residues. V lost 0 bases to trimming and J lost 0 bases; unmatched junction nucleotides: 7. CDR3 nucleotide sequence: TGTGCCTGTGACACCGTACTGGGGATCCGCTCCTGGGACACCCGACAGATGTTTTTC. Translation gives CACDTVLGIRSWDTRQMFF.

In this sample, this clone turned up a few times. Given a much more abundant clone one base away, this may be a read error. Other DNA sequences in the same sample also yield this CDR3. This rearrangement joins TRDV2 to TRDJ3; D possibly corresponds to TRDD1 (5 bases). The CDR3 runs 17 residues. Germline values: CDR1 GEAIGNYY, CDR2 EKD. The CDR3 spells CACDTPDSTWDTRQMFF. CDR3 DNA: TGCGCCTGTGACACGCCCGATAGTACCTGGGACACCCGACAGATGTTTTTC.

On this clone: A much larger clone sits a single nucleotide away, making a read error possible. The genes are TRDV3 and TRDJ1, with 8 bases aligning to TRDD3. Trimming took 3 bases from V and 5 from J; bases not matched to a gene: 23. The CDR3 spans 18 residues. The V gene's germline CDR1 is TVYSNPD and CDR2 GDNSRS (reference sequence). The CDR3 is CALVSVYWGVPSGDKLIF. The CDR3 DNA is TGTGCCTTAGTATCGGTGTACTGGGGGGTCCCTTCAGGGGATAAACTCATCTTT.

This clone was detected only a few times. V is TRAV29/DV5 and J is TRDJ2; TRDD2 aligns across 9 bases. This CDR3 contains 20 residues. V lost 0 bases, J lost 8 bases, and 23 bases stayed unmatched. In germline, CDR1 is NSMFDY, CDR2 ISSIKDK. The CDR3 loop reads CAASEYLPSYRGIRPAQLFF. The DNA of the CDR3 is TGTGCAGCAAGCGAATACCTCCCTTCCTACCGGGGGATCAGGCCGGCACAACTCTTCTTT. The entire variable domain, with the rest obtained from reference TRAV29/DV5 and TRDJ2, is as follows: DQQVKQNSPSLSVQEGRISILNCDYTNSMFDYFLWYKKYPAEGPTFLISISSIKDKNEDGRFTVFLNKSAKHLSLHIVPSQPGDSAVYFCAASEYLPSYRGIRPAQLFFGKGTQLIVEP.

This clone was observed a handful of times. CDR3 loop: CAANAKRVKGHTDKLIF. In DNA, the CDR3 is TGTGCAGCAAACGCGAAAAGGGTAAAAGGACACACCGATAAACTCATCTTT. The chain couples TRAV29/DV5 to TRDJ1; no clear D gene. The germline gives CDR1 NSMFDY, CDR2 ISSIKDK. The CDR3 is made up of 17 amino acids. Trimming took off 3 bases at V and 0 bases at J, with 21 bases between the two ends.

There are a few counts of this clone. This chain joins TRDV3 and TRDJ2; D unclear. Per the germline V gene, CDR1 is TVYSNPD and CDR2 is GDNSRS (reference sequence). With 2 bases removed from V and 4 bases from J, the gap between germline ends came to 14 bases. CDR3 length equals 14 residues. DNA for the CDR3: TGTGCCTTTTACGAAAGGGGTCGGACAGCACAACTCTTCTTT. This sequence encodes CAFYERGRTAQLFF. The full variable domain, with the rest looked up from reference TRDV3 and TRDJ2, is CDKVTQSSPDQTVASGSEVVLLCTYDTVYSNPDLFWYRIRPDYSFQFVFYGDNSRSEGADFTQGRFSVKHILTQKAFHLVISPVRTEDSATYYCAFYERGRTAQLFFGKGTQLIVEP.

Comments on this clone: Only one base separates this from a far larger clonotype, so it likely reflects a read error. Distinct nucleotide sequences in the sample also encode this CDR3. The chain carries TRDV2 and TRDJ2; 7 nucleotides align to TRDD3. The CDR3 runs 15 residues. The V gene end was trimmed by 2 bases and the J gene end by 1 base; junction bases not matched to a gene: 3. Looked up from germline, CDR1 is GEAIGNYY and CDR2 is EKD. The CDR3 sequence: CACDSLGDLTAQLFF. CDR3 coding DNA: TGTGCCTGTGACAGCTTGGGGGATTTGACAGCACAACTCTTCTTT.

With regard to this clone: A far larger clone is off by one base, so a read error is likely. The genes are TRDV2 and TRDJ3; TRDD3 matches at 7 bases. The CDR3 runs to 17 residues. In germline, CDR1 is GEAIGNYY, CDR2 EKD. CDR3 in DNA: TGTGCCTGTGACACCTGGGGGAGCTCCAGGGACACCCGACAGATGTTTTTC. This gives the protein CACDTWGSSRDTRQMFF.

The chain carries TRDV2 and TRDJ3, with 13 bases lining up with TRDD3. The germline CDR1 and CDR2 sequences are GEAIGNYY and EKD. The V segment lost 0 bases and the J segment 2 bases; nucleotides outside the gene matches: 6. This CDR3 is 20 amino acids long. The CDR3 nucleotides are TGTGCCTGTGACACCGTCGGTACTGGGGGATACGCCTGGGACACCCGACAGATGTTTTTC. Translating gives CACDTVGTGGYAWDTRQMFF.

A note on this clone: A far larger clone is only one base removed, so a read error is likely. The sample holds other DNA sequences that translate to the same CDR3. This chain connects TRDV2 to TRDJ3; a weak D match, TRDD1 (5 bases). V was cut by 1 base and J by 4 bases, with 13 bases left in between. The germline gives CDR1 GEAIGNYY, CDR2 EKD. This CDR3 has 17 residues. In nucleotides, the CDR3 is TGTGCCTGTGACACGCCCGATAGTACTTGGGACACCCGACAGATGTTTTTC. Translating gives CACDTPDSTWDTRQMFF.

This clone was counted only a few times. CDR3 protein: CACDSVPNWGILTLDKLIF. CDR3 in DNA: TGTGCCTGTGATTCCGTTCCTAACTGGGGGATACTCACCCTCGATAAACTCATCTTT. The chain uses TRDV2 and TRDJ1; 12 positions match TRDD3. The CDR3 consists of 19 residues. V lost 4 bases to trimming and J lost 4 bases; unmatched junction nucleotides: 18. The germline V gene encodes CDR1 GEAIGNYY and CDR2 EKD.

This clone turned up a few times. The CDR3 DNA reads TGTGCCTGTGACACCGCTGGGGGCCCCTGGGACACCCGACAGATGTTTTTC. Translated: CACDTAGGPWDTRQMFF. The V gene is TRDV2, the J gene TRDJ3; TRDD3 matches 7 bases. The germline V gene encodes CDR1 GEAIGNYY and CDR2 EKD. This CDR3 is built from 17 residues. J was trimmed by 2 bases and V by 0 bases; bases with no gene match: 3.